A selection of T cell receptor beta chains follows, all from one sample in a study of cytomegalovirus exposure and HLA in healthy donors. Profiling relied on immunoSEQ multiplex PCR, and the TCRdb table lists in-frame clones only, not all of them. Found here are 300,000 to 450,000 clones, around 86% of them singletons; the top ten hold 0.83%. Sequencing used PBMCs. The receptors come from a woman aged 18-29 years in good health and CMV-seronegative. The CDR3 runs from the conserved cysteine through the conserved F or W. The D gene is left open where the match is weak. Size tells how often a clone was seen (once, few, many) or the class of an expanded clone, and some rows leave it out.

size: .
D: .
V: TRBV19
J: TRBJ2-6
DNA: TGTGCCAGTAGTATAGCGGGCTCTGGGGCCAACGTCCTGACTTTC
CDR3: CASSIAGSGANVLTF

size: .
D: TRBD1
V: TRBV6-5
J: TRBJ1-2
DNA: TGTGCCAGCAGTTACTTGGACAGGAACTATGGCTACACCTTC
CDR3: CASSYLDRNYGYTF

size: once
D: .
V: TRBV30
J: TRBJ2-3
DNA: TGTGCCTGGAGGGAGGACGGTAAGGATACGCAGTATTTT
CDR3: CAWREDGKDTQYF

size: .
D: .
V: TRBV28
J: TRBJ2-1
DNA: TGTGCCAGCAGTTTATCGGGAAATGAGCAGTTCTTC
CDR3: CASSLSGNEQFF

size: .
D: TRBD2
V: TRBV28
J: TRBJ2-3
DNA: TGTGCCAGCAGTTTCACCAGCGGGGTTAGCACAGATACGCAGTATTTT
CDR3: CASSFTSGVSTDTQYF

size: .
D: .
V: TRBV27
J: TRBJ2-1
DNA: TGTGCCAGCAGCCCCGCCAGGGCCTCCTACAATGAGCAGTTCTTC
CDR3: CASSPARASYNEQFF

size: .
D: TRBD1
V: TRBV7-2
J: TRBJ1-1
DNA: TGTGCCAGCAGCTCCCGGGACAGGGGAACGTTTGAAGCTTTCTTT
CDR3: CASSSRDRGTFEAFF

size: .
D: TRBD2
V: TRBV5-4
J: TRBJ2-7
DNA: TGTGCCAGCAGCTTGCAACTAGCGGGGGGGTCGTACGAGCAGTACTTC
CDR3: CASSLQLAGGSYEQYF

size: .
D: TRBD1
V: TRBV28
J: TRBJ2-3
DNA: TGTGCCAGCAGGCGAAGGACAGGGACCCCAGATACGCAGTATTTT
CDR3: CASRRRTGTPDTQYF

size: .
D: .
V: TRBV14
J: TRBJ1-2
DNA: TGTGCCAGCAGCCCCCTAAGTGGCAGGGACTATGGCTACACCTTC
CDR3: CASSPLSGRDYGYTF

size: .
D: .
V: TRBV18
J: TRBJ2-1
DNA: TGTGCCAGCTCACCACCGGGTACTACTGAGCAGTTCTTC
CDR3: CASSPPGTTEQFF

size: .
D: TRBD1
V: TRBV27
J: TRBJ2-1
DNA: TGTGCCAGCAGCCTGACAGGGATTGAGCAGTTCTTC
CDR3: CASSLTGIEQFF

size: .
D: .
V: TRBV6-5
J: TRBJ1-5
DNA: TGTGCCAGCAGTTACTCGGGGGGGGCCAATCAGCCCCAGCATTTT
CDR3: CASSYSGGANQPQHF

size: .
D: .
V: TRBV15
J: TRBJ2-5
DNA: TGTGCCACCAGCCCTCGACCTGCGGCGGGGGCTAGGGAGACCCAGTACTTC
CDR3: CATSPRPAAGARETQYF

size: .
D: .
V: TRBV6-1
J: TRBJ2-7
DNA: TGTGCCTCACGTCCGCAGACCTACGAGCAGTACTTC
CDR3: CASRPQTYEQYF

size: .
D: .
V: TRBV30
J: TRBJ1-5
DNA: TGTGCCTGGACCCCAGGGGCAGCTCAGCCCCAGCATTTT
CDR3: CAWTPGAAQPQHF

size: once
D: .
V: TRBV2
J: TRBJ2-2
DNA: TGTGCCAGCAGTGAATGGCTAGCGAACACCGGGGAGCTGTTTTTT
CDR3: CASSEWLANTGELFF

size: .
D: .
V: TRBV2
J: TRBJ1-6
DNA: TGTGCCAGCAGTGAGGGTTGGGGCAGGGGTACACCCCTCCACTTT
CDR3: CASSEGWGRGTPLHF

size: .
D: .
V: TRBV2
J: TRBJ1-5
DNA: TGTGCCAGCAGTGACAGGGTGGTCAATCAGCCCCAGCATTTT
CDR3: CASSDRVVNQPQHF

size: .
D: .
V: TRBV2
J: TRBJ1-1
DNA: TGTGCCAGCCGTCCGTTAGTGACAGGTAATGCTGAAGCTTTCTTT
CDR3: CASRPLVTGNAEAFF

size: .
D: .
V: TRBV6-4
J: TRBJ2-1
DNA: TGTGCCAGCAGTGGTGTAGGCGGCCCCTACAATGAGCAGTTCTTC
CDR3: CASSGVGGPYNEQFF

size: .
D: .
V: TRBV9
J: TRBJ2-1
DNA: TGTGCCAGCAGCGTGACAGGCGAGGGGTACAATGAGCAGTTCTTC
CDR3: CASSVTGEGYNEQFF

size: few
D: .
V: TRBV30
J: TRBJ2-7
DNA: TGTGCCTGGAGTGTAGTCAGGGAAAGGTCCTACGAGCAGTACTTC
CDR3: CAWSVVRERSYEQYF

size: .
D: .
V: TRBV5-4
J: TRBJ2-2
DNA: TGTGCCAGCAGCCGAGACAGGTCCGGGGAGCTGTTTTTT
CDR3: CASSRDRSGELFF

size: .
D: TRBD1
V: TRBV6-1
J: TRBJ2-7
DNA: TGTGCCAGCAGTGAAGTGCTCGGGACAGCGAGCTCCTACGAGCAGTACTTC
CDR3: CASSEVLGTASSYEQYF

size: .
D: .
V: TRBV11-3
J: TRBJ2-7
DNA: TGTGCCAGCAGCTTAGCAGGGACGGGAGACTACGAGCAGTACTTC
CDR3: CASSLAGTGDYEQYF

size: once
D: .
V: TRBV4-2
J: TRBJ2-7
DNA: TGTGCCAGCAGCCAAGGGGCCGGGATCGGTGGGGGGTACGAGCAGTACTTC
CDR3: CASSQGAGIGGGYEQYF

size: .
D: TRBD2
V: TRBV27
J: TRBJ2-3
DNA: TGTGCCAGCAGCCGACTGCCGGGGGGGGCTATAGATACGCAGTATTTT
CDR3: CASSRLPGGAIDTQYF

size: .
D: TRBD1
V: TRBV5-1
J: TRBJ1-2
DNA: TGCGCCAGCAGCTCCTACAGGGGGGAAGACTATGGCTACACCTTC
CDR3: CASSSYRGEDYGYTF

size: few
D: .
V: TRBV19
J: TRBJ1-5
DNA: TGTGCCAGTAGTATCGGAAGGGCCGGGGGTCAACCCCAGCATTTT
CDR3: CASSIGRAGGQPQHF

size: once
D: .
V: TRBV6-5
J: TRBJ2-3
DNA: TGTGCCAGCAAATTCCTGTATACGCAGTATTTT
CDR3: CASKFLYTQYF

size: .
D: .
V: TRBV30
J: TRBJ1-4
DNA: TGTGCCTGGGATCAGGGGAGAGGGGAAAAACTGTTTTTT
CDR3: CAWDQGRGEKLFF

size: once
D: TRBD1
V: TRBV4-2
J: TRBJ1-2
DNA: TGTGCCAGCAGCGGAGGACAGGGGAACTATGGCTACACCTTC
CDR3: CASSGGQGNYGYTF

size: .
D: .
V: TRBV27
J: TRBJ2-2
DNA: TGTGCCATCAAGGGGGGGGACACCGGGGAGCTGTTTTTT
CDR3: CAIKGGDTGELFF

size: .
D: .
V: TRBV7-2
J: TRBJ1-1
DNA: TGTGCCAGCGAAGAACAGACGAACACTGAAGCTTTCTTT
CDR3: CASEEQTNTEAFF

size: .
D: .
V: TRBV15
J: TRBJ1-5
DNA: TGTGCCACCAGCGGGGCGGAATCGTATAGCAATCAGCCCCAGCATTTT
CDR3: CATSGAESYSNQPQHF

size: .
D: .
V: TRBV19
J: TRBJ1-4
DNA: TGTGCCAGTAGTGAACAGGGATTGGGGAAACTGTTTTTT
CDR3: CASSEQGLGKLFF

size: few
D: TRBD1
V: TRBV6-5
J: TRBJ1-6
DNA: TGTGCCAGCAGTTACACGACAGGGGGTGATTCACCCCTCCACTTT
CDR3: CASSYTTGGDSPLHF

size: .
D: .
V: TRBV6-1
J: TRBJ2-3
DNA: TGTGCCAGCAGTGAAGACGACACACGCACAGATACGCAGTATTTT
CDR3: CASSEDDTRTDTQYF

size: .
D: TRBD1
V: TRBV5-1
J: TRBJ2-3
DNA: TGCGCCAGCAAGGTTCAAGGGGGCAGAGATACGCAGTATTTT
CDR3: CASKVQGGRDTQYF

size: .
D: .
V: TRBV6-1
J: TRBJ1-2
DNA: TGTGCCAGCAGGTCCCTACAGGACGATGGCTACACCTTC
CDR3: CASRSLQDDGYTF

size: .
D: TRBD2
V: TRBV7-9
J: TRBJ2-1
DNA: TGTGCCAGCAGCTTAGAATCGGGAGGGCCGGTACCTGAGCAGTTCTTC
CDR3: CASSLESGGPVPEQFF

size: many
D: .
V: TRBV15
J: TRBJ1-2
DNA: TGTGCCACCAGCACTCGGGCGTTGAGGGACGGGGGTGGCTACACCTTC
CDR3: CATSTRALRDGGGYTF

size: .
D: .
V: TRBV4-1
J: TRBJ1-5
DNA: TGCGCCAGCAGCCAAGATGGTTATTTTGAGGTCCAGCATTTT
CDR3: CASSQDGYFEVQHF

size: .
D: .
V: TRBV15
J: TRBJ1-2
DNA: TGTGCCACCAGTCCCGACAAGCATGGCTACACCTTC
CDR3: CATSPDKHGYTF

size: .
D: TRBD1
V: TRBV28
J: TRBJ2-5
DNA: TGTGCCAGCAGTGAGGGGGCCGGGCCCCTCGAGGTTGGGACCCAGTACTTC
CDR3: CASSEGAGPLEVGTQYF

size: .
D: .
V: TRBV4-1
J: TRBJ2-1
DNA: TGCGCCAGCAGCCACAAACAGGGACCCCACAATGAGCAGTTCTTC
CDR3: CASSHKQGPHNEQFF

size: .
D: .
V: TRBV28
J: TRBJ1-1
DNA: TGTGCCAGCAGTTTCCCCCAGGGACTCACTGAAGCTTTCTTT
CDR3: CASSFPQGLTEAFF

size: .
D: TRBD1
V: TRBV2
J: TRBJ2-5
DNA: TGTGCCAGCAGTGGGGGACAGTACCAAGAGACCCAGTACTTC
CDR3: CASSGGQYQETQYF

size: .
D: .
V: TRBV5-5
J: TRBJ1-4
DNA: TGTGCCAGCAGCCTCCTACCTAATGAAAAACTGTTTTTT
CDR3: CASSLLPNEKLFF

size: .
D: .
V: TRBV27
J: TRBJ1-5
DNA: TGTGCCAGCAGTTTATGGGGGGGAGGGATCGGCAATCAGCCCCAGCATTTT
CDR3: CASSLWGGGIGNQPQHF

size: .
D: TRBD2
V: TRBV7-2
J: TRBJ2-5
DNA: TGTGCCAGCAGCTCCGCGGGAGCTCAAGAGACCCAGTACTTC
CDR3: CASSSAGAQETQYF

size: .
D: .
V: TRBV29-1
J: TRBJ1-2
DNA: TGCAGCGTTGAAGTGGCTCCCTATGGCTACACCTTC
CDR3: CSVEVAPYGYTF